This is a list of T cell receptor beta chains from one sample in a study of beta chain features in type 1 diabetes. The data were produced by immunoSEQ multiplex PCR, yet TCRdb's version contains in-frame clones alone and is incomplete. The table has roughly 700,000 clones, about an eighth seen once. Sequenced: naive CD4+ T cells from blood. The receptors come from a man aged 18-30 years with type 1 diabetes. Both conserved end residues are trimmed from each CDR3. Each record gives: V gene, J gene, CDR3 protein.

>TRBV9|TRBJ1-6
ASSVGHINSPLH
>TRBV19|TRBJ2-3
ASRRRREAQY
>TRBV5-1|TRBJ2-4
ASSLIPGAKNIQY
>TRBV18|TRBJ2-2
ASSPRREELF
>TRBV18|TRBJ2-6
ASSKGQPGSGANVLT
>TRBV28|TRBJ1-2
ASSLGTGFNYGYT
>TRBV30|TRBJ2-7
AWNPSRTDRSYEQY
>TRBV29-1|TRBJ2-2
SVKGEVAGTGELF
>TRBV10-3|TRBJ1-2
AISESPGTANYGYT
>TRBV30|TRBJ1-2
ACWTRTNYGYT
>TRBV5-6|TRBJ2-2
ASSLASPGELF
>TRBV2|TRBJ1-6
ASSERTANSPLH
>TRBV4-1|TRBJ2-1
ASSRPSYGTVLYNEQF
>TRBV6-5|TRBJ2-1
ASSSPYAGGYNEQF
>TRBV15|TRBJ1-6
ATSGRQLVSSYNSPLH
>TRBV18|TRBJ1-1
ASSYQGAENTEAF
>TRBV20-1|TRBJ2-3
SARLKDTQY
>TRBV30|TRBJ1-2
AWGTFDGYT
>TRBV25-1|TRBJ2-6
ASSDRGALGANVLT
>TRBV29-1|TRBJ1-2
SVEVHLGRGYT
>TRBV6-5|TRBJ1-3
ASSDPGDTIY
>TRBV30|TRBJ1-5
AWSAPFGGSNQPQH